The TCR beta chain described here comes from a study of beta chain features in type 1 diabetes. cDNA synthesis used the whole RNA isolate, giving expressed TCRB sequences. Only in-frame clones appear in the TCRdb table, and some are missing; sequencing was by immunoSEQ multiplex PCR. The sample yields tens of thousands of clones, roughly 69% seen once. Notes on this clone: Antigen: not known.

Points from the study as a whole: For Type 1 diabetes patients, all four CD4+ subsets carried TCRB CDR3s that were moderately but significantly shorter.

The CDR3 sequence is 15 residues long. Between the trimmed V and J ends, which lost 5 bases and 4 bases, there was a span of 15 bases. Germline values: CDR1 SGHAT, CDR2 FQNNGV. Sequences were obtained from Tregs from blood. This TCR derives from a man aged 18 to 35 with type 1 diabetes. This chain uses TRBV11-2 with TRBJ1-5, with D possibly being TRBD1 (6 bases). The CDR3 region has the DNA TGTGCCAGCAGCGCCCGTGGGGGCCTTAATCAGCCCCAGCATTTT. Its translation is CASSARGGLNQPQHF. The entire variable domain, with the rest obtained from reference TRBV11-2 and TRBJ1-5, is as follows: EAGVAQSPRYKIIEKRQSVAFWCNPISGHATLYWYQQILGQGPKLLIQFQNNGVVDDSQLPKDRFSAERLKGVDSTLKIQPAKLEDSAVYLCASSARGGLNQPQHFGDGTRLSIL.